These 6 T cell receptor beta chains were all obtained from the same sample, sequenced in a study of T cell responses to AZD1222 COVID-19 vaccine. Assay: immunoSEQ multiplex PCR; the TCRdb copy retains only in-frame clones and omits some. The sample includes about 100,000 clones, 92% of them seen just once. The sample consisted of peripheral blood, taken 28 days after the second AZD1222 dose. These receptors all come from an adult who received the AZD1222 COVID-19 vaccine.

This clone appeared a single time. The rearrangement uses TRBV7-9 and TRBJ1-6; maybe TRBD1 (5 bases). V was cut by 1 base and J by 2 bases, with 9 bases left in between. Germline V gene data show CDR1 as SEHNR and CDR2 as FQNEAQ (reference sequence). CDR3 length: 16 amino acids. The CDR3 coding sequence is TGTGCCAGCAGCTTAGGGGGGGGTACCTATAATTCACCCCTCCACTTT. Its translation: CASSLGGGTYNSPLHF.

The chain has TRBV14 and TRBJ1-2, with unresolved D. V lost 0 bases to trimming and J lost 6 bases, with 8 bases between them. The CDR3 spans 13 residues. Germline CDR1 is SGHDN and CDR2 is FVKESK. In DNA, the CDR3 is TGTGCCAGCAGCCAAGATATCGGGGATGGCTACACCTTC. Its protein product is CASSQDIGDGYTF.

The chain recombines TRBV5-5 with TRBJ2-5; D uncertain. Trimming removed 3 bases from V and 1 base from J, with 10 bases in between. The germline V gene has CDR1 SGHKS and CDR2 YYEKEE (reference sequence). The CDR3 length is 14 residues. The CDR3 bases are TGTGCCAGCAGCTCGGATCCCCTCCAAGAGACCCAGTACTTC. Translating gives CASSSDPLQETQYF.

This chain connects TRBV5-4 to TRBJ1-1, with 7 positions matching TRBD1. Germline-derived CDR1 and CDR2 are SGHNT and YYREEE (reference sequence). This CDR3 contains 14 residues. Unmatched junction bases numbered 5, after V lost 5 bases and J lost 1 base. CDR3 sequence (DNA): TGTGCCAGCAGGACCGGGACAGCGAACACTGAAGCTTTCTTT. Encoded protein: CASRTGTANTEAFF.

The rearrangement links TRBV28 to TRBJ2-3; the D gene is possibly TRBD1 (5 bases). Germline CDR1 MDHEN, CDR2 SYDVKM. Trimming removed 6 bases at V and 3 bases at J, with 19 bases between. This CDR3 contains 16 residues. CDR3 nucleotides: TGTGCCAGCAGCACTACCGCGCAGGGTGGGACAGATACGCAGTATTTT. Amino acid sequence: CASSTTAQGGTDTQYF.

This chain joins TRBV19 and TRBJ1-5; no firm D call. V gave up 9 bases and J gave up 2 bases, with 11 bases separating them. Germline CDR1 and CDR2: LNHDA and SQIVND (reference sequence). The CDR3 extends over 13 amino acids. DNA for the CDR3: TGTGCCAGCCTCGGACGGGGCAATCAGCCCCAGCATTTT. Translation gives CASLGRGNQPQHF.